A selection of T cell receptor beta chains follows, all from one sample in a study of beta chain features in type 1 diabetes. Assay: immunoSEQ multiplex PCR; the TCRdb copy retains only in-frame clones and omits some. The data show roughly 260,000 clones, just over 20% seen once. Sequencing was carried out using naive CD4+ T cells from blood. The receptors were sampled from a woman aged 40 to 50 with type 1 diabetes. Both conserved end residues are part of each CDR3. The D gene is left open where the match is weak. The size field is filled for only some rows; it gives once, few, many or a size class.

TRBV5-1	TRBJ2-7	TRBD1	few	TGCGCCAGCAGCTTAGACAGGGACGAGCAGTACTTC	CASSLDRDEQYF
TRBV6-1	TRBJ2-4	-	-	TGTGCCAGCAGCCCCAAAATACTAGCCAAAAACATTCAGTACTTC	CASSPKILAKNIQYF
TRBV10-3	TRBJ1-2	-	-	TGTGCCATCCGTCCGGCAGGGATGGGCTACACCTTC	CAIRPAGMGYTF
TRBV19	TRBJ2-7	-	-	TGTGCCAGTAGTAAACAGGGGGAGGGCCGATACGAGCAGTACTTC	CASSKQGEGRYEQYF
TRBV7-2	TRBJ1-1	-	few	TGTGCCAGCAGTTTAGGCAGTGGGGCTGTGAGGACTGAAGCTTTCTTT	CASSLGSGAVRTEAFF
TRBV5-4	TRBJ2-1	TRBD2	-	TGTGCCAGCAGCACGACTAGCGGGAGGGCCCAGGAGCAGTTCTTC	CASSTTSGRAQEQFF
TRBV7-9	TRBJ2-2	-	-	TGTGCCAGCAGCTTAGTTTCCCCAACCGGGGAGCTGTTTTTT	CASSLVSPTGELFF
TRBV28	TRBJ2-3	-	-	TGTGCCACCTCCCGACAGACCTCGGAGTATTTT	CATSRQTSEYF
TRBV5-6	TRBJ2-7	-	-	TGTGCCAGCAGCTCACTGGACAGCCTGAGCTCCTACGAGCAGTACTTC	CASSSLDSLSSYEQYF
TRBV7-9	TRBJ2-7	TRBD1	few	TGTGCCAGCAGCTTGGCAGGGGGCAGGTACGAGCAGTACTTC	CASSLAGGRYEQYF
TRBV19	TRBJ2-7	TRBD1	few	TGTGCCAGCTCAGGACAGGGGCCCTACGAGCAGTACTTC	CASSGQGPYEQYF
TRBV11-3	TRBJ2-1	-	few	TGTGCCAGCAGCTTTAACTCTTTAGAGGTGCAGTTCTTC	CASSFNSLEVQFF
TRBV28	TRBJ1-4	-	few	TGTGCCAGCAGTGTAAAAGGCAGGCTGTTTTTT	CASSVKGRLFF
TRBV7-9	TRBJ2-1	-	few	TGTGCCAGCAGCTCCCACGGGAGCTCCTACAATGAGCAGTTCTTC	CASSSHGSSYNEQFF
TRBV7-9	TRBJ2-3	-	few	TGTGCCAGCAGCTCGAGGGAGGGGGAGGCAGATACGCAGTATTTT	CASSSREGEADTQYF
TRBV13	TRBJ1-1	-	-	TGTGCCAGCAGCGGCCGGGACACAGACACTGAAGCTTTCTTT	CASSGRDTDTEAFF
TRBV2	TRBJ2-7	-	-	TGTGCCAGCACCGAGGGTGGTAACTCCTACGAGCAGTACTTC	CASTEGGNSYEQYF
TRBV18	TRBJ1-2	-	-	TGTGCCAGCTCACCAGCAGAAGGGGCCGGCTATGGCTACACCTTC	CASSPAEGAGYGYTF
TRBV29-1	TRBJ1-1	-	-	TGCAGCGTTGACAGAGGGATTTACACTGAAGCTTTCTTT	CSVDRGIYTEAFF
TRBV30	TRBJ2-7	-	-	TGTGCCTGGGTGCCACGAGGTTTGATTCCCTACGAGCAGTACTTC	CAWVPRGLIPYEQYF
TRBV25-1	TRBJ1-1	-	-	TGTGCCAGCGTACAGGGTCGGGGAGAAGCTTTCTTT	CASVQGRGEAFF
TRBV29-1	TRBJ1-5	TRBD1	-	TGCAGCGTCCAGACAGGGGTTAGCAATCAGCCCCAGCATTTT	CSVQTGVSNQPQHF
TRBV27	TRBJ2-6	-	few	TGTGCCAGCAGTTTAAGCGGGGCCAACGTCCTGACTTTC	CASSLSGANVLTF
TRBV7-9	TRBJ2-1	TRBD2	-	TGTGCCAGCAGCTTAGCGGGAGGGAAGAATGAGCAGTTCTTC	CASSLAGGKNEQFF
TRBV29-1	TRBJ2-3	TRBD2	-	TGCAGCGTTGAGTGGATAGCGGGAGGTGATACGCAGTATTTT	CSVEWIAGGDTQYF
TRBV19	TRBJ2-6	-	few	TGTGCCAGTAGACCCGACAGCCTTGGGGCCAACGTCCTGACTTTC	CASRPDSLGANVLTF
TRBV18	TRBJ2-7	-	-	TGTGCCAGCTCATCAGATGAGGAGCTCGAGCAGTACTTC	CASSSDEELEQYF
TRBV30	TRBJ2-1	TRBD2	few	TGTGCCTGGAGTGGAAGTATTAGCGGGGGAAAATACAATGAGCAGTTCTTC	CAWSGSISGGKYNEQFF
TRBV7-2	TRBJ2-1	TRBD2	-	TGTGCCAGCACGCCAGCGGGGGCCTACAATGAGCAGTTCTTC	CASTPAGAYNEQFF
TRBV29-1	TRBJ1-2	-	few	TGCAGCGTTGTGGAGTATGGCTACACCTTC	CSVVEYGYTF
TRBV4-2	TRBJ2-2	-	few	TGTGCCAGCAGCCAAGTGGAGGAGAGCGGGGAGCTGTTTTTT	CASSQVEESGELFF